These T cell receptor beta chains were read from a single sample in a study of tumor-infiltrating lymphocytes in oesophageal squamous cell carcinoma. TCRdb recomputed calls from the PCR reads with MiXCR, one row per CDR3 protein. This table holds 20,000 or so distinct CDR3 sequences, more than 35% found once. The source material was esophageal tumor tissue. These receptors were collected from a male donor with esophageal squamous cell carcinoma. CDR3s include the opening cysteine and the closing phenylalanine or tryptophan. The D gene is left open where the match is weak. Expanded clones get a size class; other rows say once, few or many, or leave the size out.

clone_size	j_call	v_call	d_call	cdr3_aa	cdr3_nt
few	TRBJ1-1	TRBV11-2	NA	CASSFTGSTEAFF	TGTGCCAGCAGCTTTACAGGGAGCACTGAAGCTTTCTTT
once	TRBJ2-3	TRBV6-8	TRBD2	CASSGTSRGTDTQYF	TGTGCCAGCAGCGGGACTAGCAGGGGCACAGATACGCAGTATTTT
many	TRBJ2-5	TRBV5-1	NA	CASSFTGMETQYF	TGCGCCAGCAGCTTTACAGGGATGGAGACCCAGTACTTC
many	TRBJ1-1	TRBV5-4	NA	CASSLGGGRVKNTEAFF	TGTGCCAGCAGCTTGGGGGGGGGGCGGGTTAAGAACACTGAAGCTTTCTTT
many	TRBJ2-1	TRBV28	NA	CASSPWSNSYNEQFF	TGTGCCAGCAGCCCCTGGTCAAACTCCTACAATGAGCAGTTCTTC
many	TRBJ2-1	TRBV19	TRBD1	CASSITILDRGSYNEQFF	TGTGCCAGTAGCATCACGATTCTAGACAGGGGTTCATACAATGAGCAGTTCTTC
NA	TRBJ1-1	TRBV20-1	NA	CSATSRDREAFF	TGCAGTGCAACCTCTCGGGACCGCGAAGCTTTCTTT
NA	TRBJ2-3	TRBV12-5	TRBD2	CASGLVPSGLTDTQYF	TGTGCTAGTGGTTTGGTTCCTAGCGGACTCACAGATACGCAGTATTTT
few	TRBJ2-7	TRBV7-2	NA	CASSLGPRAYEQYF	TGTGCCAGCAGCTTAGGGCCGCGGGCCTACGAGCAGTACTTC
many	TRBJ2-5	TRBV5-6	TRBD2	CASSLGAGTSQETQYF	TGTGCCAGCAGCTTGGGTGCCGGGACTAGCCAGGAGACCCAGTACTTC
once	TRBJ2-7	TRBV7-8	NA	CASSLGGGGYDYEQYF	TGTGCCAGCAGCTTAGGGGGGGGCGGATACGACTACGAGCAGTACTTC
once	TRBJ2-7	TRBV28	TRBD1	CASWTGGYEQYF	TGTGCCAGCTGGACAGGGGGCTACGAGCAGTACTTC
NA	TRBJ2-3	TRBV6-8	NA	CATEKGGTDTQYF	TGTGCCACCGAAAAGGGGGGGACAGATACGCAGTATTTT
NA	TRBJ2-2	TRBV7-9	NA	CASSLDVANTGELFF	TGTGCTAGCAGCTTGGACGTAGCGAACACCGGAGAGCTGTTTTTT
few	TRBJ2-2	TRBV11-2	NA	CASSFWGRFNTGELFF	TGTGCCAGCAGCTTTTGGGGGCGCTTTAACACCGGGGAGCTGTTTTTT
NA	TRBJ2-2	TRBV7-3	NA	CASSLTSSSGGELFF	TGTGCCAGCAGCTTAACCTCCAGCTCGGGAGGGGAGCTGTTTTTT
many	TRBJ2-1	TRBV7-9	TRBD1	CASSSGTGVQNEQFF	TGTGCCAGCAGCTCCGGGACAGGGGTCCAGAATGAGCAGTTCTTC
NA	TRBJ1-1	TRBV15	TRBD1	CATSRDRGHGAFF	TGTGCCACCAGCAGAGACAGGGGGCATGGAGCTTTCTTT
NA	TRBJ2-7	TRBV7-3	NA	CASTRGGRTSYEQYF	TGTGCCAGCACCCGAGGAGGGAGAACATCCTACGAGCAGTACTTC
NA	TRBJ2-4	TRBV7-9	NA	CASSTTVGGSIQYF	TGTGCCAGCAGCACTACGGTAGGGGGGTCCATTCAGTACTTC
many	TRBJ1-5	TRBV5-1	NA	CASSLGGGFGNQPQHF	TGCGCCAGCAGCCTAGGGGGAGGGTTTGGCAATCAGCCCCAGCATTTT
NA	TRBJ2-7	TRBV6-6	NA	CASSYDRAYEQYF	TGTGCCAGCAGTTACGACAGAGCCTACGAGCAGTACTTC
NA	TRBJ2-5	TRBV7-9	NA	CASSSVRSGTQYF	TGTGCCAGCAGCTCGGTGCGGTCAGGGACCCAGTACTTC
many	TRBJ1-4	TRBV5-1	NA	CASSETISTNEKLFF	TGCGCCAGCAGCGAAACAATATCAACTAATGAAAAACTGTTTTTT
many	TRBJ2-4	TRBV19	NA	CASSIDLGTGKNIQYF	TGTGCCAGTAGTATAGATCTAGGGACGGGGAAAAACATTCAGTACTTC
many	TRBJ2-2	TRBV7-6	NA	CASSSSSGELFF	TGTGCCAGCAGCTCCTCCAGCGGGGAGCTGTTTTTT
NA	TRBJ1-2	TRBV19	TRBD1	CASSTGGRGYTF	TGTGCCAGTTCGACAGGGGGCAGGGGCTACACCTTC
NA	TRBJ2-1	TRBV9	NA	CASRNSTYNEQFF	TGTGCCAGCAGGAACAGCACCTACAATGAGCAGTTCTTC
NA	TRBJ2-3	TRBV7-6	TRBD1	CASSHGTVSPLHF	TGTGCCAGCAGCCATGGGACAGTTTCACCCCTCCACTTC
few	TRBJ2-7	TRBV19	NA	CASILHEQYF	TGTGCCAGTATTCTGCACGAGCAGTACTTC
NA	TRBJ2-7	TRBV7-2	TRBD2	CASSLTGGNSYEQYF	TGTGCCAGCAGCTTAACGGGAGGGAACTCCTACGAGCAGTACTTC
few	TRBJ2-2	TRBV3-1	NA	CASSQGGRQNTGELFF	TGTGCCAGCAGCCAAGGGGGGCGGCAGAACACCGGGGAGCTGTTTTTT
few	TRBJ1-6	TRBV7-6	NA	CASSLVAGHSYEQYF	TGTGCCAGCAGCTTAGTAGCAGGACACTCCTACGAGCAGTACTTT
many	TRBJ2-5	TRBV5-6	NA	CASSVEETQYF	TGTGCCAGCAGCGTAGAAGAGACCCAGTACTTC
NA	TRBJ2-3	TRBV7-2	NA	CASSGGTDTQYF	TGTGCCAGCAGCGGGGGCACAGATACGCAGTATTTT
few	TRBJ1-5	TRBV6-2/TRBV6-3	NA	CASSYDPGYSNQPQHF	TGTGCCAGCAGTTACGATCCGGGGTATAGCAATCAGCCCCAGCATTTT
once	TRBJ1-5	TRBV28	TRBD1	CASSSPGQGAEQPQHF	TGTGCCAGCAGTTCACCAGGACAGGGGGCGGAACAGCCCCAGCATTTT
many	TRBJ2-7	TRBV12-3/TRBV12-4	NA	CASSPSGEQYF	TGTGCCAGCAGTCCCTCGGGTGAGCAGTACTTC
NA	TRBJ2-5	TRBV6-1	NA	CASEGLETQYF	TGTGCCAGTGAGGGGTTAGAGACCCAGTACTTC
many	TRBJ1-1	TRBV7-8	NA	CASSFSAGMNTEAFF	TGTGCCAGCAGCTTTTCGGCGGGAATGAACACTGAAGCTTTCTTT
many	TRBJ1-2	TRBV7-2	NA	CASSKRGFGYTF	TGTGCCAGCAGCAAGAGGGGTTTTGGCTACACCTTC
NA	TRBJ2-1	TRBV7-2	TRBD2	CASSLEGLGVNEQFF	TGTGCCAGCAGCCTGGAGGGACTAGGAGTCAATGAGCAGTTCTTC
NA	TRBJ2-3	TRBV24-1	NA	CATSEPTSRFTDTQYF	TGTGCCACCAGTGAACCTACTAGCCGGTTCACAGATACGCAGTATTTT
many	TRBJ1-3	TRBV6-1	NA	CASQLTGAGNTIYF	TGTGCCAGTCAACTCACAGGTGCTGGAAACACCATATATTTT
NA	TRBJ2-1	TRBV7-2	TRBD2	CASSLNPSGSYEQFF	TGTGCCAGCAGTTTAAACCCTAGCGGCAGCTACGAGCAGTTCTTC
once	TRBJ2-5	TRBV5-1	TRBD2	CASRGLAGGAYQETQYF	TGCGCCAGCAGGGGGCTAGCGGGAGGGGCGTACCAAGAGACCCAGTACTTC
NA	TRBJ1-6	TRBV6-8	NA	CASSPGVSNSPLHF	TGTGCCAGCAGCCCGGGGGTGTCCAATTCACCCCTCCACTTT
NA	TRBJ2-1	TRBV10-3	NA	CAIKPVREVDTQFF	TGTGCCATCAAGCCAGTCAGAGAGGTAGATACGCAGTTCTTC
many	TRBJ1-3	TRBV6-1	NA	CASSEYRKNTIYF	TGTGCCAGCAGTGAATACAGGAAGAACACCATATATTTT
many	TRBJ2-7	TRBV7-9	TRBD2	CASLAGEGEQYF	TGTGCCAGCCTAGCGGGAGAGGGCGAGCAGTACTTC
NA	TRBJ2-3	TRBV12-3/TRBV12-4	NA	CASSRRGLGTDTQYF	TGTGCCAGCAGTCGCAGGGGTCTTGGCACAGATACGCAGTATTTT